These 5 T cell receptor beta chains were sequenced from one sample in a study of cytomegalovirus exposure and HLA in healthy donors. The primer mix had 60 Vbeta and 13 Jbeta primers. Sequencing used immunoSEQ multiplex PCR; TCRdb keeps in-frame clones, though not all of them. The sample lists 170,000 or so clones; around three quarters were seen once. The sequencing input was PBMCs. The receptors shown here come from a woman in her forties or fifties in good health and CMV-seropositive.

The chain recombines TRBV28 with TRBJ2-1, with D possibly TRBD2 on 6 matching bases. The V and J ends lost 5 bases and 6 bases respectively, with 11 bases between them. CDR1 is MDHEN, CDR2 SYDVKM, per germline. CDR3 length: 13 residues. The CDR3 is CASSRLVRNEQFF. The CDR3 DNA reads TGTGCCAGCAGTAGACTAGTTCGCAATGAGCAGTTCTTC.

The chain is built from TRBV28 and TRBJ2-7; D not certain. This CDR3 is 15 amino acids long. The germline V gene has CDR1 MDHEN and CDR2 SYDVKM. V gave up 7 bases and J gave up 1 base, with 17 bases separating them. CDR3 sequence reads: CASTSLWSGSYEQYF. In DNA, the CDR3 is TGTGCCAGCACTTCCCTGTGGTCGGGTTCCTACGAGCAGTACTTC.

With regard to this clone: The junction departs from the called germline gene at one end, perhaps through a read error. V gene TRBV7-9 combines with J gene TRBJ2-7; 9 bases are a match to TRBD2. The CDR3 has 14 amino acids. CDR1 and CDR2 from the germline V gene are SEHNR and FQNEAQ (reference sequence). CDR3 sequence reads: CSSSFAGGPGEQYF. The CDR3 DNA sequence: TGTTCCAGCAGCTTTGCGGGAGGGCCGGGCGAGCAGTACTTC.

This rearrangement joins TRBV19 to TRBJ1-5; D is ambiguous. This CDR3 comprises 13 residues. CDR1 is LNHDA, CDR2 SQIVND, per germline (reference sequence). With 3 bases removed from V and 8 bases from J, the gap between germline ends came to 11 bases. This chain's CDR3 is CASSMERWEPQHF. For the CDR3, the DNA is TGTGCCAGTAGTATGGAGCGTTGGGAGCCCCAGCATTTT.

In DNA form, the CDR3 reads TGTGCCAGCAGGGACCGGACTAGCGGGAGTACAGATACGCAGTATTTT. Translating it yields CASRDRTSGSTDTQYF. The chain joins TRBV6-6 to TRBJ2-3; TRBD2 matches 13 bases. The germline gives CDR1 MNHNY, CDR2 SVGAGI (reference sequence). The CDR3 runs 16 residues. The V and J ends lost 6 bases and 3 bases, in that order; junction bases with no gene match: 6.